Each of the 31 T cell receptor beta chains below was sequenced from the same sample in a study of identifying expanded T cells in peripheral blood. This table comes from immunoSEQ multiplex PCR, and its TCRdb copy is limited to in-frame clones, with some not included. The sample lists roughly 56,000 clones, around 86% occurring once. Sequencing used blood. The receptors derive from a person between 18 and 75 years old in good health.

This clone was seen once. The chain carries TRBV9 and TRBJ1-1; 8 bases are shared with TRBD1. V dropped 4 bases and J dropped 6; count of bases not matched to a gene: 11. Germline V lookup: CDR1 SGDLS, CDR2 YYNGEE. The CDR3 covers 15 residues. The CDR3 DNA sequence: TGTGCCAGCAGCTTGTCGACAGGGGTGGACGCTGAAGCTTTCTTT. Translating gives CASSLSTGVDAEAFF.

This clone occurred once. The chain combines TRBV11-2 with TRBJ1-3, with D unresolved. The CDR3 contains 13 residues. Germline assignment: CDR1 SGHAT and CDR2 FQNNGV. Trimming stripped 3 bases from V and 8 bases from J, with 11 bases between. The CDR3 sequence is CASSFDRTDTIYF. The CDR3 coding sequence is TGTGCCAGCAGCTTTGACCGGACGGACACCATATATTTT.

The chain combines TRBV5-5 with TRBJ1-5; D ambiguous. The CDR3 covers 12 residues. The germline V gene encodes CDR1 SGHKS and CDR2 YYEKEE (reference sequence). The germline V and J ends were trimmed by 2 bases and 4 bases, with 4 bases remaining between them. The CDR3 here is CASSFGNQPQHF. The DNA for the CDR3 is TGTGCCAGCAGCTTTGGAAATCAGCCCCAGCATTTT.

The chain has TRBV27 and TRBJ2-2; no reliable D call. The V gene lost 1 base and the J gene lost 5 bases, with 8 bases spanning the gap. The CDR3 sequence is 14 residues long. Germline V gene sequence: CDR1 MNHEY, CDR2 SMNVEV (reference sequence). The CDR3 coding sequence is TGTGCCAGCAGTTTATTAATTCAGACCGGGGAGCTGTTTTTT. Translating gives CASSLLIQTGELFF.

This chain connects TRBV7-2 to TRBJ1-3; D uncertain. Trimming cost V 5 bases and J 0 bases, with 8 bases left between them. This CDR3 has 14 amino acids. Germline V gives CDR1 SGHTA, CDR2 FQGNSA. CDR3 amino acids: CASSLGLSGNTIYF. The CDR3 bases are TGTGCCAGCAGCCTAGGCCTCTCTGGAAACACCATATATTTT.

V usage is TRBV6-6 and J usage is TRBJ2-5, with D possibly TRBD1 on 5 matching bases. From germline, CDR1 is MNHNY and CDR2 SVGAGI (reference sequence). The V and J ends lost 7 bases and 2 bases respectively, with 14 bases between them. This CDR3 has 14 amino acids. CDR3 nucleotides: TGTGCCAGCATCGGACACCCCAAACAAGAGACCCAGTACTTC. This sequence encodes CASIGHPKQETQYF.

The CDR3 nucleotides read TGCAGCGAGAGACGCGACGGAGTGGGGGAGACCCAGTACTTC. Protein: CSERRDGVGETQYF. V and J are TRBV29-1 and TRBJ2-5, with no clear D. CDR3 length: 14 residues. Germline V gene sequence: CDR1 SQVTM, CDR2 ANQGSEA. The V end was cut by 7 bases, the J end by 5 bases, with 20 bases between.

As DNA, the CDR3 is TGTGCCATCAGTGAGTCGACAGGGCTAAATGAGCAGTTCTTC. Translated, it gives CAISESTGLNEQFF. V gene TRBV10-3 combines with J gene TRBJ2-1; 7 bases fit TRBD1. The CDR3 contains 14 residues. Losses at the gene ends were 0 bases for V and 7 bases for J; bases not matched to a gene: 3. Germline V gene sequence: CDR1 ENHRY, CDR2 SYGVKD.

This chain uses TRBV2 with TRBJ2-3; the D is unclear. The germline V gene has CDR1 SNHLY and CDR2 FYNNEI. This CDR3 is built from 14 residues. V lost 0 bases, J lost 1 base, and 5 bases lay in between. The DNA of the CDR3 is TGTGCCAGCAGTGAAGCCACGGGCACAGATACGCAGTATTTT. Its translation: CASSEATGTDTQYF.

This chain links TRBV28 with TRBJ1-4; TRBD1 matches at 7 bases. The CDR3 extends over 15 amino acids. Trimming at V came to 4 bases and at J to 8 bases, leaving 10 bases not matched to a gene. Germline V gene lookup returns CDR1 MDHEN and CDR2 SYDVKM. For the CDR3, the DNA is TGTGCCAGCAGTTCCCTGACAGGGTTAGGAGAAAAACTGTTTTTT. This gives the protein CASSSLTGLGEKLFF. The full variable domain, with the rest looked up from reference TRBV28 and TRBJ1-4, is DVKVTQSSRYLVKRTGEKVFLECVQDMDHENMFWYRQDPGLGLRLIYFSYDVKMKEKGDIPEGYSVSREKKERFSLILESASTNQTSMYLCASSSLTGLGEKLFFGSGTQLSVL.

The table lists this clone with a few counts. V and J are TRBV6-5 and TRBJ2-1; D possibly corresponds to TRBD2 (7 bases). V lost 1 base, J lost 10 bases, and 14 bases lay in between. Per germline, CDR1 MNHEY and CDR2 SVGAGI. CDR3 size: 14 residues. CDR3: CASSYFRGAGEQFF. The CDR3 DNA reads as TGTGCCAGCAGTTACTTCCGGGGGGCCGGCGAGCAGTTCTTC.

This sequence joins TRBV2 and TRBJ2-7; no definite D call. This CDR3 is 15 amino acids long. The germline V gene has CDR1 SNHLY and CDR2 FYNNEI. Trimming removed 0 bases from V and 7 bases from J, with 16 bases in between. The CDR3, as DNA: TGTGCCAGCAGTGAAGCGCCTACGTACACTTGGGAGCAGTACTTC. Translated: CASSEAPTYTWEQYF. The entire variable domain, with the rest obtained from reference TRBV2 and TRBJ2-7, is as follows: EPEVTQTPSHQVTQMGQEVILRCVPISNHLYFYWYRQILGQKVEFLVSFYNNEISEKSEIFDDQFSVERPDGSNFTLKIRSTKLEDSAMYFCASSEAPTYTWEQYFGPGTRLTVT.

CDR3: CASSLAPGLGRNEQFF. As DNA, the CDR3 is TGCGCCAGCAGCTTGGCTCCGGGACTAGGAAGAAATGAGCAGTTCTTC. The V call is TRBV5-1, the J call TRBJ2-1; 8 bases fit TRBD2. The V gene's germline CDR1 is SGHRS and CDR2 YFSETQ. The V gene end was trimmed by 0 bases and the J gene end by 7 bases; junction bases not matched to a gene: 9. The CDR3 consists of 16 residues.

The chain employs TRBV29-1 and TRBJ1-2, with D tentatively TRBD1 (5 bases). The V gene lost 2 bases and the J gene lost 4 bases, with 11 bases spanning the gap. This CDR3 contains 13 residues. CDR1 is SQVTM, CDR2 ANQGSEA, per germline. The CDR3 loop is CSVEYPTVYGYTF. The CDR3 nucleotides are TGCAGCGTTGAATATCCGACAGTCTATGGCTACACCTTC.

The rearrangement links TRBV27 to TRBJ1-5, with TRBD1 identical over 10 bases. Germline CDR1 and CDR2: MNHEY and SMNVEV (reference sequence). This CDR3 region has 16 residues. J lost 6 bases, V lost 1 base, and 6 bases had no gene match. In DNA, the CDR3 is TGTGCCAGCAGTTTATTTGGTGGGACAGGGGCTCAGCCCCAGCATTTT. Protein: CASSLFGGTGAQPQHF.

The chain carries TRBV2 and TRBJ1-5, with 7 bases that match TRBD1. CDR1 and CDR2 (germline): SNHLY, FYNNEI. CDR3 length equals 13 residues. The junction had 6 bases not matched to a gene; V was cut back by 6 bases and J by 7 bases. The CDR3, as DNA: TGTGCCAGCAGGGGGCCAGGGGGACAGCCCCAGCATTTT. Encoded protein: CASRGPGGQPQHF.

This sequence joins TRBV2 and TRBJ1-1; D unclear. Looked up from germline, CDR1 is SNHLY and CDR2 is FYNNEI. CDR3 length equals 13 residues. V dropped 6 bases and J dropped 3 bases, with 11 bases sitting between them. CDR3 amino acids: CASRPFGDTEAFF. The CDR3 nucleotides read TGTGCCAGCAGGCCCTTTGGGGACACTGAAGCTTTCTTT.

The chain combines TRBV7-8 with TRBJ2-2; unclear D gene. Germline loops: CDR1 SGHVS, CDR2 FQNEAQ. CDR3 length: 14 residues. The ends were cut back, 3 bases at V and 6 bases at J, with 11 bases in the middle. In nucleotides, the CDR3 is TGTGCCAGCAGCTTTTACGCAGGAGCCGGGGAGCTGTTTTTT. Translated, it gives CASSFYAGAGELFF.

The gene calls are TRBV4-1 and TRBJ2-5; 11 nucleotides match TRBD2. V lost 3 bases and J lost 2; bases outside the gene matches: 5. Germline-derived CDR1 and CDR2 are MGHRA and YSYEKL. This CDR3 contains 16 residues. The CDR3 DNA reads TGCGCCAGCAGCCAGCTAGCGGGGGGTCCTCAAGAGACCCAGTACTTC. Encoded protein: CASSQLAGGPQETQYF.

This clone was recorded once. The CDR3: CASSLIGQGVYGYTF. The CDR3 bases are TGTGCCAGCTCACTAATCGGGCAGGGTGTATATGGCTACACCTTC. The chain is built from TRBV18 and TRBJ1-2, with TRBD1 as a possible D gene (5 bases). The CDR3 contains 15 residues. Trimming took off 4 bases at V and 5 bases at J, with 17 bases between the two ends. In germline, CDR1 is KGHSH, CDR2 LQKENI.

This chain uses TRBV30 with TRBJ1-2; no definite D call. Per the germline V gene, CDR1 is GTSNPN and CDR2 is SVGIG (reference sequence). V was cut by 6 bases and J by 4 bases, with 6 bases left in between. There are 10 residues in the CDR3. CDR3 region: CACDIYGYTF. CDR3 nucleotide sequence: TGTGCCTGTGACATCTATGGCTACACCTTC.

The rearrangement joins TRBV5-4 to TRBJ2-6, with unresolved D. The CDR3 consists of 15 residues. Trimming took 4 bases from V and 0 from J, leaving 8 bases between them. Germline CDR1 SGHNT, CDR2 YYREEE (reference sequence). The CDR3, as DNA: TGTGCCAGCAGCCATCGAAACTCTGGGGCCAACGTCCTGACTTTC. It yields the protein CASSHRNSGANVLTF.

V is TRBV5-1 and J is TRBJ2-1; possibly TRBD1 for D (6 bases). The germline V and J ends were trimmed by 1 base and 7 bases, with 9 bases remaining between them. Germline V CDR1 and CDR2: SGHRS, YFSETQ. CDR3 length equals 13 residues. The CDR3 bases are TGCGCCAGCAGCTTGACCACAGGGAATGAGCAGTTCTTC. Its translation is CASSLTTGNEQFF.

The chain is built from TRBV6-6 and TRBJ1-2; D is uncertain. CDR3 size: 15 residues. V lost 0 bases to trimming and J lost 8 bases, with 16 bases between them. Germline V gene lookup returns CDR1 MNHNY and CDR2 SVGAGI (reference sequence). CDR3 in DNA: TGTGCCAGCAGTTACTCTGGAGGAGACGTTCGCGGCTACACCTTC. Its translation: CASSYSGGDVRGYTF.

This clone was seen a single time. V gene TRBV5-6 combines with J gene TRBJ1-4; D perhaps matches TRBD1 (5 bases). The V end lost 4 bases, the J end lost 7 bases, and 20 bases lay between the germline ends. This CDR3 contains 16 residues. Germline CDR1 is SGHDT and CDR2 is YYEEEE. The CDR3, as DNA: TGTGCCAGCAGCGACCTAGGGGAGCGAGGATTTGAAAAACTGTTTTTT. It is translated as CASSDLGERGFEKLFF.

CDR3 bases: TGTGCCACCAGCAGAGAACAGGGGGTAGGGTCCTACAATGAGCAGTTCTTC. Protein sequence: CATSREQGVGSYNEQFF. V is TRBV15 and J is TRBJ2-1; 8 positions agree with TRBD1. This CDR3 spans 17 amino acids. The germline V gene encodes CDR1 LNHNV and CDR2 YYDKDF (reference sequence). V lost 0 bases to trimming and J lost 1 base; unmatched junction nucleotides: 5. Supplemented by reference TRBV15 and TRBJ2-1, the full variable domain reads DAMVIQNPRYQVTQFGKPVTLSCSQTLNHNVMYWYQQKSSQAPKLLFHYYDKDFNNEADTPDNFQSRRPNTSFCFLDIRSPGLGDTAMYLCATSREQGVGSYNEQFFGPGTRLTVL.

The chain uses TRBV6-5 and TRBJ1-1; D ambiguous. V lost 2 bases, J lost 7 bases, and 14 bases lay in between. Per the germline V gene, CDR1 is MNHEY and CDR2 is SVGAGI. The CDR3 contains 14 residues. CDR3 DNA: TGTGCCAGCAGTTACGGAGGCAATGGAAATGAAGCTTTCTTT. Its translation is CASSYGGNGNEAFF.

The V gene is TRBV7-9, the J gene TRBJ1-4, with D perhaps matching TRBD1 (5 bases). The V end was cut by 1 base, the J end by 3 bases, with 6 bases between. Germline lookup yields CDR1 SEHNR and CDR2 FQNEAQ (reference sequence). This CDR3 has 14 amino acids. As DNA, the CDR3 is TGTGCCAGCAGCTTAGTAGGGGCTAATGAAAAACTGTTTTTT. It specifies CASSLVGANEKLFF.

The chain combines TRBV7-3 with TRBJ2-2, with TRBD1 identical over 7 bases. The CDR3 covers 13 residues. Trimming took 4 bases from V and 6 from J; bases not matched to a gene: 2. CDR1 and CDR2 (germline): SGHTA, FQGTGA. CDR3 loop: CASSSDRSGELFF. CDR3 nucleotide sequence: TGTGCCAGCAGCTCGGACAGGTCCGGGGAGCTGTTTTTT.

CDR3 nucleotide sequence: TGTGCCAGCAGTAACTCAGCGGGGGGGCCCTTAGAGACCCAGTACTTC. Its translation: CASSNSAGGPLETQYF. The rearrangement joins TRBV2 to TRBJ2-5, with TRBD2 matching 10 bases. Germline V gene lookup returns CDR1 SNHLY and CDR2 FYNNEI. J gave up 4 bases and V 5 bases, and 10 bases lay outside the gene matches. The CDR3 consists of 16 residues. The full variable domain, in which reference TRBV2 and TRBJ2-5 provide the parts outside the CDR3, is EPEVTQTPSHQVTQMGQEVILRCVPISNHLYFYWYRQILGQKVEFLVSFYNNEISEKSEIFDDQFSVERPDGSNFTLKIRSTKLEDSAMYFCASSNSAGGPLETQYFGPGTRLLVL.

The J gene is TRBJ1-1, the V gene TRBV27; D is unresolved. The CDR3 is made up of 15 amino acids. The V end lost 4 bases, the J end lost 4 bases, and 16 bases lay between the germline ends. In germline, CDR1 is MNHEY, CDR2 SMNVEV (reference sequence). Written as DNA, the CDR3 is TGTGCCAGCAGTTCGCTTGGGTCGCCCGCCACTGAAGCTTTCTTT. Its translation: CASSSLGSPATEAFF.